The 21 T cell receptor beta chains presented below share a single source sample, sequenced in a study of T cells in Graves' hyperthyroidism and ophthalmopathy. What was amplified from RNA transcripts were TCR beta CDR3 regions. First-round RT-PCR of the TCR CDR3 relied on the HTBI primer set. MiXCR, applied by TCRdb to the multiplex PCR reads, yields one record per CDR3 protein. The sample comprises some 370,000 distinct CDR3 sequences, 11% to 15% of which are singletons, and under 30% rests with the top ten. Sequencing was performed on blood. These receptors were taken from a man aged 45-65 years with Graves' ophthalmopathy.

A word on this clonotype: A much larger clone lies a single base off, so this may be a read error. The rearrangement uses TRBV20-1 and TRBJ2-1; D gene unclear. The CDR3 is 11 amino acids. The V end was cut by 8 bases, the J end by 8 bases, with 13 bases between. Germline CDR1 is DFQATT and CDR2 is SNEGSKA (reference sequence). CDR3 coding DNA: TGCAGTACCAAGGATGATTATGAGCAGTTCTTC. It is translated as CSTKDDYEQFF.

This clonotype was detected many times. The chain employs TRBV29-1 and TRBJ2-5; tentatively, D is TRBD1 or TRBD2 (5 bases each). The CDR3 runs to 16 residues. V gave up 5 bases and J gave up 1 base, with 20 bases separating them. The germline V gene encodes CDR1 SQVTM and CDR2 ANQGSEA. The CDR3 sequence is CSVSGYNWDGQETQYF. CDR3 DNA: TGCAGCGTTTCTGGGTACAACTGGGACGGCCAAGAGACCCAGTACTTC.

This clonotype was detected ten times or more. This chain uses TRBV28 with TRBJ2-7, with 7 bases matching TRBD2. The CDR3 has 14 residues. Germline loops: CDR1 MDHEN, CDR2 SYDVKM. V lost 10 bases, J lost 2 bases, and 11 bases stayed unmatched. CDR3 residues: CATVAGRPPYEQYF. The DNA of the CDR3 is TGTGCCACTGTGGCCGGGAGGCCGCCCTACGAGCAGTACTTC.

The chain carries TRBV20-1 and TRBJ2-7; 15 bases align to TRBD2. The germline gives CDR1 DFQATT, CDR2 SNEGSKA (reference sequence). The trim removed 5 bases at V and 4 bases at J, leaving 6 bases unmatched. This CDR3 contains 15 residues. Written as DNA, the CDR3 is TGCAGTGCTGGCGGACTAGCGGGAGGGGTTTACGAGCAGTACTTC. Protein sequence: CSAGGLAGGVYEQYF.

Ten or more counts support this clonotype. This chain links TRBV20-1 with TRBJ2-1; weak D call: TRBD2 (5 bases). Germline CDR1 is DFQATT and CDR2 is SNEGSKA (reference sequence). Trimming cost V 1 base and J 4 bases, with 14 bases left between them. CDR3 length: 15 residues. CDR3 loop: CSARGVRATYNEQFF. DNA for the CDR3: TGCAGTGCTAGAGGGGTGAGGGCCACTTACAATGAGCAGTTCTTC.

There are a few counts of this clonotype. The gene calls are TRBV19 and TRBJ2-7; D remains unclear. V lost 4 bases and J 0 bases, leaving 10 bases between the germline ends. CDR3 length: 14 residues. The V gene's germline CDR1 is LNHDA and CDR2 SQIVND (reference sequence). The CDR3 bases are TGTGCCAGTAGTAAACCTTGGATCTCCTACGAGCAGTACTTC. Its protein product is CASSKPWISYEQYF.

The chain joins TRBV20-1 to TRBJ2-7; D not resolved. In germline, CDR1 is DFQATT, CDR2 SNEGSKA (reference sequence). Trimming took off 1 base at V and 6 bases at J, with 7 bases between the two ends. This CDR3 is built from 11 residues. CDR3 residues: CSARGPSEQYF. The CDR3 DNA sequence: TGCAGTGCTAGAGGGCCGAGCGAGCAGTACTTC.

Many counts were recorded for this clonotype. The V gene is TRBV30, the J gene TRBJ2-3; D assignment may be TRBD1 or TRBD2 (6 bases each). CDR3 length: 15 residues. V was shortened by 0 bases and J by 6 bases, with 16 bases between the two germline ends. Germline CDR1 and CDR2: GTSNPN and SVGIG (reference sequence). DNA of the CDR3: TGTGCCTGGAGTGTAGGGGGACTGGGAGAGGATACGCAGTATTTT. Translation: CAWSVGGLGEDTQYF.

The sample holds many counts of this clonotype. V and J are TRBV2 and TRBJ2-1, with TRBD2 matching 11 bases. With V trimmed by 11 bases and J by 5 bases, 5 bases remained unmatched. The CDR3 is 13 amino acids. Germline V gene sequence: CDR1 SNHLY, CDR2 FYNNEI. The CDR3 nucleotides read TGTGCCTCCGGGACTAGCGGAAACAATGAGCAGTTCTTC. Amino acids: CASGTSGNNEQFF.

This clonotype was seen a few times. The CDR3 reads CASSARLDPNTGELFF. Here the CDR3 DNA reads TGTGCCAGCAGCGCGCGGCTAGACCCGAACACCGGGGAGCTGTTTTTT. The V call is TRBV9, the J call TRBJ2-2; D remains unclear. Germline CDR1 is SGDLS and CDR2 is YYNGEE. The CDR3 is 16 residues long. Trimming took off 3 bases at V and 0 bases at J, with 12 bases between the two ends.

This chain connects TRBV7-2 to TRBJ1-5; weak D call: TRBD1 (5 bases). The germline V gene has CDR1 SGHTA and CDR2 FQGNSA. The CDR3 covers 11 residues. The germline V and J ends were trimmed by 6 bases and 15 bases, with 15 bases remaining between them. The CDR3 protein is CASRSQGELHF. Written as DNA, the CDR3 is TGTGCCAGCAGATCTCAGGGTGAGCTGCATTTT.

This clonotype was recorded at least ten times. The chain has TRBV28 and TRBJ1-1; D uncertain. The V end was cut by 4 bases, the J end by 0 bases, with 12 bases between. The V gene's germline CDR1 is MDHEN and CDR2 SYDVKM. This CDR3 is 15 amino acids long. The CDR3 region has the DNA TGTGCCAGCAGTTCCCCTGTCCGGTTGAACACTGAAGCTTTCTTT. Its translation is CASSSPVRLNTEAFF.

This clonotype was seen repeatedly, ten times or more. The J gene is TRBJ1-2, the V gene TRBV12-3 or TRBV12-4; no firm D call. Trimming stripped 3 bases from V and 7 bases from J, with 12 bases between. The CDR3 loop spans 13 amino acids. The chain's CDR3 is CASSFRGGSGYTF. CDR3 DNA sequence: TGTGCCAGCAGTTTTCGTGGTGGGAGTGGCTACACCTTC.

The chain joins TRBV20-1 to TRBJ2-7, with D possibly being TRBD2 (5 bases). CDR3 length: 14 residues. The germline V gene encodes CDR1 DFQATT and CDR2 SNEGSKA (reference sequence). The V and J ends lost 4 bases and 2 bases respectively, with 15 bases between them. The CDR3: CSANTVASTYEQYF. As DNA, the CDR3 is TGCAGTGCTAACACTGTAGCGTCTACCTACGAGCAGTACTTC.

Ten or more counts support this clonotype. The CDR3 DNA follows: TGCGCCAGCAGCCAAGATGTAGCGGGAGGCGTTTTAGAGACCCAGTACTTC. Its translation is CASSQDVAGGVLETQYF. The rearrangement links TRBV4-1 to TRBJ2-5, with TRBD2 identical over 10 bases. CDR1 is MGHRA and CDR2 is YSYEKL in the germline V gene. After removal of 0 bases from V and 4 bases from J, the junction contained 8 bases not matched to a gene. The CDR3 contains 17 residues.

This clonotype was recorded at least ten times. The chain employs TRBV29-1 and TRBJ1-4; D might be TRBD1 (5 bases). Trimming removed 6 bases from V and 6 bases from J, with 20 bases in between. The length of the CDR3 is 15 residues. Germline V lookup: CDR1 SQVTM, CDR2 ANQGSEA. The CDR3 nucleotides are TGCAGCGTCGACTTCGGGGGGTCGGGGGATGAAAAACTGTTTTTT. Its protein is CSVDFGGSGDEKLFF.

The V and J genes are TRBV28 and TRBJ1-4; the D gene is possibly TRBD1 (6 bases). Germline values: CDR1 MDHEN, CDR2 SYDVKM. The CDR3 totals 13 residues. V gave up 10 bases and J gave up 4 bases, with 13 bases separating them. The CDR3 nucleotides read TGTGCCACCCACACAGGGAATAATGAAAAACTGTTTTTT. Amino acid sequence: CATHTGNNEKLFF.

In its sample, this clonotype was seen many times. The rearrangement joins TRBV2 to TRBJ2-1, with no clear D. The V gene lost 8 bases and the J gene lost 7 bases, with 9 bases spanning the gap. CDR3 length: 11 amino acids. CDR1 and CDR2 (germline): SNHLY, FYNNEI. In DNA form, the CDR3 reads TGTGCCAGCGGGCCTCAAAATGAGCAGTTCTTC. Amino acid sequence: CASGPQNEQFF. Variable domain in full (rest from reference TRBV2 and TRBJ2-1): EPEVTQTPSHQVTQMGQEVILRCVPISNHLYFYWYRQILGQKVEFLVSFYNNEISEKSEIFDDQFSVERPDGSNFTLKIRSTKLEDSAMYFCASGPQNEQFFGPGTRLTVL.

As to this clonotype: It may be a read error: a sequence one base away is much more abundant. V is TRBV12-3 or TRBV12-4 and J is TRBJ2-7; TRBD2 agrees at 12 bases. The CDR3 spans 14 residues. J was trimmed by 7 bases and V by 7 bases; bases with no gene match: 8. CDR3 in DNA: TGTGCCAGCACGAGGACTAGCGGGATTGATGAGCAGTACTTC. Protein sequence: CASTRTSGIDEQYF.

This clonotype appeared many times. J is TRBJ2-2 and V is TRBV5-1; TRBD1 matches 7 bases. V lost 5 bases to trimming and J lost 0 bases; unmatched junction nucleotides: 4. Germline-derived CDR1 and CDR2 are SGHRS and YFSETQ. The CDR3 covers 15 residues. The CDR3 DNA reads as TGCGCCAGCAGAGACAGGGCTACGAACACCGGGGAGCTGTTTTTT. Its translation: CASRDRATNTGELFF.

This clonotype occurred many times. This rearrangement joins TRBV12-3 or TRBV12-4 to TRBJ2-7; the D is unclear. The CDR3 has 12 amino acids. V was clipped by 4 bases and J by 5 bases, with 9 bases between them. Here the CDR3 reads CASSWGFDEQYF. CDR3 nucleotides: TGTGCCAGCAGTTGGGGTTTCGACGAGCAGTACTTC.